The next 8 T cell receptor beta chains were all read from a single sample in a study of blood T cells in healthy people across ages. A second PCR of 7 to 11 cycles used a sample-barcoded 5' primer and a J-beta primer mix. TCRdb re-analysed the 5' RACE reads in MiXCR, keeping a single row per CDR3 protein. The profile shows 800,000 to 900,000 distinct CDR3 sequences, 60% to 80% of them singletons. The sequencing input was blood. These receptors were obtained from a man aged 25 to 45 in good health.

The J gene is TRBJ2-3, the V gene TRBV9; D unclear. This CDR3 is built from 16 residues. Germline loops: CDR1 SGDLS, CDR2 YYNGEE. The germline V and J ends were trimmed by 0 bases and 1 base, with 12 bases remaining between them. CDR3 coding DNA: TGTGCCAGCAGCGTAGCTCCTTTTAGTGGCACAGATACGCAGTATTTT. This gives the protein CASSVAPFSGTDTQYF.

This clonotype is a singleton in its sample. J is TRBJ2-7 and V is TRBV4-1; the D is unclear. The ends were cut back, 0 bases at V and 1 base at J, with 10 bases in the middle. The CDR3 has 15 amino acids. Germline CDR1 is MGHRA and CDR2 is YSYEKL. The CDR3 is CASSQDIAASYEQYF. The CDR3 DNA reads as TGCGCCAGCAGCCAAGATATCGCAGCTTCCTACGAGCAGTACTTC.

The table lists this clonotype with a count of one. The chain links TRBV7-3 to TRBJ2-1; 10 bases line up with TRBD2. The CDR3 consists of 16 residues. Germline trimming cut 5 bases from V and 2 bases from J; bases unmatched to any gene: 6. Germline CDR1 SGHTA, CDR2 FQGTGA. The CDR3 sequence: CASSRFSGGTYNEQFF. The DNA of the CDR3 is TGTGCCAGCAGCCGTTTTAGCGGGGGGACCTACAATGAGCAGTTCTTC.

This rearrangement joins TRBV5-5 to TRBJ2-7; 8 bases line up with TRBD1. The V segment lost 0 bases and the J segment 3 bases; nucleotides outside the gene matches: 5. The CDR3 runs to 15 residues. CDR1 is SGHKS and CDR2 is YYEKEE in the germline V gene (reference sequence). The CDR3 loop reads CASSLDGQGFYEQYF. CDR3 DNA sequence: TGTGCCAGCAGCTTGGACGGACAGGGCTTCTACGAGCAGTACTTC.

The gene calls are TRBV15 and TRBJ2-3; D is perhaps TRBD2 (5 bases). With 1 base removed from V and 1 base from J, the gap between germline ends came to 9 bases. The CDR3 covers 15 residues. CDR1 and CDR2 from the germline V gene are LNHNV and YYDKDF (reference sequence). The CDR3 nucleotides read TGTGCCACCAGCAGAGCAAGGACTCGCACAGATACGCAGTATTTT. Amino acids: CATSRARTRTDTQYF.

This clonotype occurred once. The chain couples TRBV3-1 to TRBJ1-4; D call uncertain. Germline V lookup: CDR1 LGHDT, CDR2 YNNKEL (reference sequence). CDR3 size: 14 residues. Trimming shortened V by 5 bases and J by 6 bases, and 13 bases separated the two germline ends. The DNA for the CDR3 is TGTGCCAGCAGCGGAGACACTGGGGATGAAAAACTGTTTTTT. Encoded protein: CASSGDTGDEKLFF.

This clonotype showed up just a few times. CDR3 in amino acids: CASSRGTGEQFF. In DNA form, the CDR3 reads TGTGCCAGCAGCCGCGGCACGGGTGAGCAGTTCTTC. J is TRBJ2-1 and V is TRBV3-1; D not certain. Germline V gives CDR1 LGHDT, CDR2 YNNKEL (reference sequence). The CDR3 loop spans 12 amino acids. V gave up 4 bases and J gave up 9 bases, with 10 bases separating them.

CDR3 nucleotides: TGCGCCAGCAGCCAAACACTAGCGGGGGGGGCCCCCTACGAGCAGTACTTC. It codes for CASSQTLAGGAPYEQYF. The chain uses TRBV4-3 and TRBJ2-7; TRBD2 agrees at 13 bases. The junction had 6 bases not matched to a gene; V was cut back by 2 bases and J by 2 bases. CDR1 LGHNA and CDR2 YSLEER come from the germline V gene. The CDR3 totals 17 residues.